One sample yielded the 20 T cell receptor beta chains listed below, sequenced in a study of identical twins. TCRdb passed the 5' RACE reads through MiXCR, listing each CDR3 protein once. In the table there are a few hundred thousand distinct CDR3 sequences, 7.5% to 10% of which are singletons. The data also belong to a second study, concerning yellow fever vaccine responses in identical twins.

Sequencing used PBMCs. The receptors originated from a woman aged 18-29 years in good health.

This clonotype was seen more than once but under ten times. This chain uses TRBV11-1 with TRBJ2-2; TRBD2 aligns across 11 bases. Germline-derived CDR1 and CDR2 are SGHAT and FQDESV (reference sequence). The CDR3 covers 14 residues. Losses at the gene ends were 8 bases for V and 3 bases for J; bases not matched to a gene: 2. In nucleotides, the CDR3 is TGTGCCAGCCAACTAGCGGGGGACACCGGGGAGCTGTTTTTT. Its translation: CASQLAGDTGELFF. The complete variable domain, with remaining parts taken from reference TRBV11-1 and TRBJ2-2, reads EAEVAQSPRYKITEKSQAVAFWCDPISGHATLYWYRQILGQGPELLVQFQDESVVDDSQLPKDRFSAERLKGVDSTLKIQPAELGDSAMYLCASQLAGDTGELFFGEGSRLTVL.

This clonotype was observed a handful of times. The chain links TRBV6-1 to TRBJ1-1; D perhaps matches TRBD1 (5 bases). The CDR3 covers 14 residues. From germline, CDR1 is MNHNS and CDR2 SASEGT. Trimming took off 8 bases at V and 1 base at J, with 14 bases between the two ends. DNA for the CDR3: TGTGCCAGCTTGGAGGGGCTATCGAACACTGAAGCTTTCTTT. Protein product: CASLEGLSNTEAFF.

This clonotype has just a few counts. The rearrangement joins TRBV28 to TRBJ2-5; 10 nucleotides align to TRBD1. The germline gives CDR1 MDHEN, CDR2 SYDVKM. Losses at the gene ends were 8 bases for V and 6 bases for J; bases not matched to a gene: 6. This CDR3 comprises 13 residues. This CDR3 reads CASGRDRGKTQYF. CDR3 DNA sequence: TGTGCCAGCGGCCGGGACAGGGGAAAGACCCAGTACTTC. Full variable domain (rest looked up from reference TRBV28 and TRBJ2-5): DVKVTQSSRYLVKRTGEKVFLECVQDMDHENMFWYRQDPGLGLRLIYFSYDVKMKEKGDIPEGYSVSREKKERFSLILESASTNQTSMYLCASGRDRGKTQYFGPGTRLLVL.

This chain connects TRBV7-2 to TRBJ1-6; no clear D. There are 21 residues in the CDR3. Germline V CDR1 and CDR2: SGHTA, FQGNSA. The V end lost 0 bases, the J end lost 0 bases, and 21 bases lay between the germline ends. The CDR3 nucleotides are TGTGCCAGCAGCTTAGCGTTATTAGGACTGACGTTCGGCTCCTATAATTCACCCCTCCACTTT. Its translation is CASSLALLGLTFGSYNSPLHF.

J is TRBJ2-2 and V is TRBV29-1; 7 bases match TRBD1. This CDR3 has 13 residues. J was trimmed by 6 bases and V by 7 bases; bases with no gene match: 8. From germline, CDR1 is SQVTM and CDR2 ANQGSEA. The CDR3 DNA is TGCAGCGCCGCGGACCAGGGGGCCGGGGAGCTGTTTTTT. It yields the protein CSAADQGAGELFF.

This clonotype was seen many times. The DNA of the CDR3 is TGTGCCATCAGTGAGACGGGACTAGCGACCTACAATGAGCAGTTCTTC. It is translated as CAISETGLATYNEQFF. The J gene is TRBJ2-1, the V gene TRBV10-3, with 10 bases aligning to TRBD2. This CDR3 is built from 16 residues. Germline V CDR1 and CDR2: ENHRY, SYGVKD. Trimming cost V 2 bases and J 2 bases; bases outside gene matches: 3.

The table lists this clonotype with many counts. V is TRBV20-1 and J is TRBJ2-3, with TRBD2 as a possible D gene (5 bases). The V gene lost 2 bases and the J gene lost 4 bases, with 10 bases spanning the gap. The CDR3 has 13 amino acids. Germline CDR1 DFQATT, CDR2 SNEGSKA (reference sequence). The CDR3: CSARLAGADTQYF. The CDR3 DNA follows: TGCAGTGCTAGACTAGCTGGCGCAGATACGCAGTATTTT.

This clonotype was observed at least ten times. The V call is TRBV28, the J call TRBJ1-2, with D perhaps matching TRBD1 (5 bases). The CDR3 sequence is 16 residues long. Trimming pared 7 bases from V and 1 base from J, leaving 19 bases between. Germline V lookup: CDR1 MDHEN, CDR2 SYDVKM. For the CDR3, the DNA is TGTGCCAGCACTTCTCTAGGGGACGGACTTAACTATGGCTACACCTTC. Amino acid sequence: CASTSLGDGLNYGYTF.

Comment on this clonotype: An end of the junction differs from the germline gene, which may be a read error. The chain uses TRBV7-7 and TRBJ2-2; no clear D. This CDR3 spans 15 amino acids. Germline V gives CDR1 SSHAT, CDR2 FNYEAQ (reference sequence). The CDR3 loop is CASSFKGLSTGELFF. The CDR3 DNA is TGTGCTAGCAGCTTTAAGGGATTGAGCACCGGGGAGCTGTTTTTT.

This clonotype was recorded many times. This chain uses TRBV12-3 or TRBV12-4 with TRBJ1-5; no reliable D call. V lost 8 bases, J lost 1 base, and 9 bases lay in between. The CDR3 is 13 residues long. For the CDR3, the DNA is TGTGCCAGCGGACTGGACAGCAATCAGCCCCAGCATTTT. It encodes CASGLDSNQPQHF.

The chain couples TRBV6-5 to TRBJ2-7; 7 bases match TRBD2. The CDR3 has 15 amino acids. Per the germline V gene, CDR1 is MNHEY and CDR2 is SVGAGI. Trimming removed 7 bases from V and 0 bases from J; junction bases left unmatched: 9. CDR3 in amino acids: CASMLGSGFSYEQYF. The DNA for the CDR3 is TGTGCCAGCATGTTGGGTAGCGGGTTCTCCTACGAGCAGTACTTC.

This clonotype was counted between two and nine times. Likely a read error: the CDR3 ends without its conserved phenylalanine or tryptophan. Because the CDR3's place on the DNA is in doubt, the DNA is left out and the CDR3 is given as listed by TCRdb. The gene calls are TRBV6-5 and TRBJ2-1; the table's D call TRBD1 went unverified against the DNA. The CDR3 is 11 amino acids in total, end residues counted. From germline, CDR1 is MNHEY and CDR2 SVGAGI. The CDR3 sequence is CASTQGEVPSA.

CDR3: CASSQAVSGELFF. The CDR3 DNA is TGTGCCAGCAGCCAGGCGGTTTCCGGGGAGCTGTTTTTT. The V gene is TRBV4-2, the J gene TRBJ2-2; D is undetermined. The CDR3 loop spans 13 amino acids. Per germline, CDR1 LGHNA and CDR2 YNFKEQ. The V gene lost 3 bases and the J gene lost 6 bases, with 8 bases spanning the gap.

The gene calls are TRBV20-1 and TRBJ1-2; maybe TRBD1 (5 bases). V was clipped by 1 base and J by 8 bases, with 20 bases between them. This CDR3 spans 15 amino acids. The germline gives CDR1 DFQATT, CDR2 SNEGSKA (reference sequence). The CDR3: CSARVQREGLSGYTF. The DNA for the CDR3 is TGCAGTGCTAGAGTGCAGCGGGAGGGACTGTCAGGCTACACCTTC.

Only a few counts were recorded for this clonotype. The rearrangement uses TRBV5-6 and TRBJ2-5; 7 positions match TRBD1. The germline gives CDR1 SGHDT, CDR2 YYEEEE. The V gene end was trimmed by 2 bases and the J gene end by 4 bases; junction bases not matched to a gene: 17. The CDR3 totals 18 residues. The DNA of the CDR3 is TGTGCCAGCAGCTTTCAGGTCCCGACAGGGAGCGTCGTAGAGACCCAGTACTTC. This sequence encodes CASSFQVPTGSVVETQYF.

This rearrangement joins TRBV4-3 to TRBJ2-3, with D unresolved. Germline-derived CDR1 and CDR2 are LGHNA and YSLEER. This CDR3 is built from 15 residues. With 0 bases removed from V and 5 bases from J, the gap between germline ends came to 12 bases. The CDR3 protein is CASSQDRVDGDTQYF. In DNA form, the CDR3 reads TGCGCCAGCAGCCAAGATCGCGTGGACGGAGATACGCAGTATTTT.

The rearrangement joins TRBV5-1 to TRBJ2-1; possibly TRBD1 for D (6 bases). CDR1 SGHRS and CDR2 YFSETQ come from the germline V gene. Trimming pared 5 bases from V and 3 bases from J, leaving 12 bases between. The CDR3 covers 14 residues. The CDR3 region has the DNA TGCGCCAGCAGTTACAGGGCCTTCTACAATGAGCAGTTCTTC. It codes for CASSYRAFYNEQFF.

V usage is TRBV11-2 and J usage is TRBJ2-1; 11 nucleotides align to TRBD2. Trimming at V came to 3 bases and at J to 8 bases, leaving 21 bases not matched to a gene. This CDR3 contains 20 residues. CDR1 SGHAT and CDR2 FQNNGV come from the germline V gene. CDR3 in DNA: TGTGCCAGCAGCTTTTGGCATAGGAGGACCGGGACTAGCGGTTCCGATGAGCAGTTCTTC. Translated: CASSFWHRRTGTSGSDEQFF.

This clonotype was observed a few times. This chain links TRBV7-9 with TRBJ2-2; 7 nucleotides align to TRBD2. The germline V gene encodes CDR1 SEHNR and CDR2 FQNEAQ (reference sequence). The CDR3 extends over 20 amino acids. V dropped 6 bases and J dropped 1; count of bases not matched to a gene: 20. CDR3 in DNA: TGTGCCAGCAGATATGGGCGTGGGGGGGTAACGGACCGGAACACCGGGGAGCTGTTTTTT. Translating it yields CASRYGRGGVTDRNTGELFF.

This clonotype came up a few times. The chain couples TRBV5-1 to TRBJ2-3; D gene ambiguous. V lost 6 bases, J lost 3 bases, and 14 bases lay in between. Germline CDR1 and CDR2: SGHRS and YFSETQ. The CDR3 loop spans 14 amino acids. The CDR3 nucleotides are TGCGCCAGCAAATTTGGGTTAGGAACAGATACGCAGTATTTT. This codes for CASKFGLGTDTQYF.